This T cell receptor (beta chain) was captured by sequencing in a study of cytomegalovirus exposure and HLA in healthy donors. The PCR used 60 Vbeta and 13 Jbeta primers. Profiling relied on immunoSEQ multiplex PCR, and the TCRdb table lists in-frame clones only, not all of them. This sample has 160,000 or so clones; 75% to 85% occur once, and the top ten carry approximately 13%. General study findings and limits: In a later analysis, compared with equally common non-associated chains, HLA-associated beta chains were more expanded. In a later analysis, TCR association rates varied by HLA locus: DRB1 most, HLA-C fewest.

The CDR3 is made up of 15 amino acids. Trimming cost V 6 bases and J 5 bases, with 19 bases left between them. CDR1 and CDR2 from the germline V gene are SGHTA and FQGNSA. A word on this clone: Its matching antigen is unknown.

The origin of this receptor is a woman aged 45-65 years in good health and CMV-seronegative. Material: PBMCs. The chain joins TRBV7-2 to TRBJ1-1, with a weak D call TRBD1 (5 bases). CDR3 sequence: CASSLKLGVLTEAFF. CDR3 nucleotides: TGTGCCAGCAGTTTAAAATTAGGGGTTTTGACTGAAGCTTTCTTT.